The sequence of this T cell receptor beta chain was determined in a study of naive and memory T cell subsets. Trimming stripped 8 bases from V and 6 bases from J, with 16 bases between. The CDR3 contains 14 residues. Germline CDR1 reads WSHSY; CDR2 reads SAAADI. Study conclusions and caveats: TCR abundance followed a power law differing between naive and memory subsets. Especially in CD8 cells, naive repertoires contained a few larger clonotypes, possibly CD45RA-re-expressing memory cells.

Two oligonucleotides, mixed equimolar, formed the beta constant-region primer covering TRBC1 and TRBC2. Nested alpha and beta constant-region primers with the SP2 primer drove four PCR rounds on ligated cDNA. Ligation attached a single-stranded oligonucleotide with a 12-nucleotide UMI and the SP2 primer to the cDNA 3' end. One entry per CDR3 protein, called by TCRdb with MiXCR from the UMI-ligation and nested PCR reads. The sample records fewer than 150,000 distinct CDR3 sequences, 15% to 25% being singletons. Cells stained for CD3, CD4, CD8, CD45RA, CD27 and viability were sorted into four CD45RA/CD27 subsets. Turning to this clonotype: Its target is not known.

The sequence came from a human donor in good health. Specimen: naive CD8+ T cells from blood. The chain uses TRBV10-2 and TRBJ2-2; either TRBD1 or TRBD2 may supply D (6 bases each). The CDR3 nucleotides are TGCGCCAGCCTTGAGGGGGGAGCGTCCGGGGAGCTGTTTTTT. Protein sequence: CASLEGGASGELFF.